Shown below are 29 T cell receptor beta chains from a single sample sequenced in a study of glioma-infiltrating T cells. Amplification of TCR alpha and beta CDR3 regions from RNA used iRepertoire nested multiplex PCR. MiXCR, run by TCRdb on the multiplex PCR reads, gives a single entry per CDR3 protein. The table includes around 470 distinct CDR3 sequences, about 50% detected once. The sequenced material came from glioma tissue, nonneoplastic brain tissue, or PBMCs (not recorded which). These receptors were taken from a human donor with low-grade glioma or glioblastoma, undergoing nonglioma brain surgery, or in good health (not recorded which).

The CDR3 here is CASLAGARETQYF. The CDR3 nucleotides read TGTGCCAGCTTAGCTGGGGCCCGGGAGACCCAGTACTTC. This sequence joins TRBV7-2 and TRBJ2-5; perhaps TRBD1 as D (5 bases). This CDR3 is 13 amino acids long. Germline assignment: CDR1 SGHTA and CDR2 FQGNSA. V lost 8 bases to trimming and J lost 5 bases, with 15 bases between them. Variable domain in full (rest from reference TRBV7-2 and TRBJ2-5): GAGVSQSPSNKVTEKGKDVELRCDPISGHTALYWYRQSLGQGLEFLIYFQGNSAPDKSGLPSDRFSAERTGGSVSTLTIQRTQQEDSAVYLCASLAGARETQYFGPGTRLLVL.

This clonotype is medium-sized. This chain uses TRBV30 with TRBJ1-6; D is perhaps TRBD1 (5 bases). From germline, CDR1 is GTSNPN and CDR2 SVGIG (reference sequence). The CDR3 sequence is 13 residues long. V was cut by 2 bases and J by 10 bases, with 12 bases left in between. CDR3 nucleotides: TGTGCCTGGAGTTGGGGGTCTGGGTCACCCCTCCACTTT. Amino acid sequence: CAWSWGSGSPLHF.

V usage is TRBV2 and J usage is TRBJ1-5, with 7 bases matching TRBD1. This CDR3 is 13 amino acids long. V lost 4 bases, J lost 11 bases, and 8 bases stayed unmatched. Germline V gene sequence: CDR1 SNHLY, CDR2 FYNNEI. The CDR3: CASSAQGVSAQHF. The CDR3 bases are TGTGCCAGCAGTGCGCAGGGGGTTTCGGCCCAGCATTTT.

By share, this clonotype ranks as medium-sized. DNA of the CDR3: TGCGCCAGCAGCTCGGGACTAGCGGGAGGGCCGGAGACCCAGTACTTC. Its translation is CASSSGLAGGPETQYF. The chain recombines TRBV5-1 with TRBJ2-5, with 16 bases lining up with TRBD2. Trimming at V came to 3 bases and at J to 5 bases, leaving 4 bases not matched to a gene. Germline V gene lookup returns CDR1 SGHRS and CDR2 YFSETQ. The CDR3 is 16 amino acids. The variable domain in full, with the rest retrieved from reference TRBV5-1 and TRBJ2-5, is KAGVTQTPRYLIKTRGQQVTLSCSPISGHRSVSWYQQTPGQGLQFLFEYFSETQRNKGNFPGRFSGRQFSNSRSEMNVSTLELGDSALYLCASSSGLAGGPETQYFGPGTRLLVL.

About this clonotype: One end of the junction does not line up with germline, which may come from a read error. The chain links TRBV20-1 to TRBJ2-3; D ambiguous. CDR3 size: 11 residues. Per germline, CDR1 DFQATT and CDR2 SNEGSKA (reference sequence). DNA of the CDR3: TGCCGTGCTCACCGTAAAGATACGCAGTATTTT. It specifies CRAHRKDTQYF.

The chain combines TRBV15 with TRBJ1-5; 8 nucleotides line up with TRBD1. Germline assignment: CDR1 LNHNV and CDR2 YYDKDF (reference sequence). V lost 3 bases, J lost 1 base, and 2 bases stayed unmatched. The CDR3 extends over 15 amino acids. In nucleotides, the CDR3 is TGTGCCACCAGCAGGGGACAGGTCAGCAATCAGCCCCAGCATTTT. Encoded protein: CATSRGQVSNQPQHF.

This clonotype is medium-sized. J is TRBJ2-3 and V is TRBV19; D is perhaps TRBD2 (6 bases). Trimming removed 1 base at V and 3 bases at J, with 11 bases between. CDR1 and CDR2 (germline): LNHDA, SQIVND (reference sequence). CDR3 length: 15 amino acids. CDR3 nucleotide sequence: TGTGCCAGTAGTATAGTGTACAGCGGGACAGATACGCAGTATTTT. Its translation is CASSIVYSGTDTQYF.

The J gene is TRBJ1-3, the V gene TRBV15; no clear D. Germline loops: CDR1 LNHNV, CDR2 YYDKDF (reference sequence). The CDR3 has 16 residues. The CDR3 DNA reads TGTGCAAACAGCAGGAGAAAGATCCTCTCTGGATCCACCATATATTTT. It yields the protein CANSRRKILSGSTIYF.

Regarding this clonotype: A read error may produce the germline difference seen at one junction end. This sequence joins TRBV6-5 and TRBJ1-6; D is unclear. CDR1 and CDR2 from the germline V gene are MNHEY and SVGAGI. The CDR3 loop spans 16 amino acids. For the CDR3, the DNA is TGTGCCCGCCGTTACTCGGTAGGGAAAGAAGATTCACACATAAACTTT. It yields the protein CARRYSVGKEDSHINF.

Within the sample, this clonotype is large. The V call is TRBV10-2, the J call TRBJ2-7, with D possibly being TRBD1 or TRBD2 (5 bases each). The V end was cut by 2 bases, the J end by 6 bases, with 8 bases between. Germline V gene sequence: CDR1 WSHSY, CDR2 SAAADI. The CDR3 covers 12 residues. This CDR3 is CASSEHGAEQYF. The CDR3 region has the DNA TGCGCCAGCAGTGAGCACGGGGCCGAGCAGTACTTC.

A few counts support this clonotype. The gene calls are TRBV20-1 and TRBJ1-1; D gene ambiguous. V lost 3 bases and J 5 bases, leaving 10 bases between the germline ends. The CDR3 runs to 12 residues. CDR1 is DFQATT, CDR2 SNEGSKA, per germline (reference sequence). This CDR3 reads CSASGRRTEAFF. CDR3 DNA: TGCAGTGCTAGTGGGAGGAGGACTGAAGCTTTCTTT.

This clonotype is large within its sample. The chain employs TRBV29-1 and TRBJ2-7; TRBD2 might be the D (5 bases). CDR1 and CDR2 from the germline V gene are SQVTM and ANQGSEA. There are 14 residues in the CDR3. Trimming left V 5 bases short and J 2 bases short, with 16 bases between. The CDR3 reads CSVYGEEGTYEQYF. In nucleotides, the CDR3 is TGCAGCGTTTATGGGGAAGAGGGCACCTACGAGCAGTACTTC.

This clonotype qualifies as medium-sized (0.01 to 0.1%). A much more abundant neighbour one base away suggests this may be a read error. V usage is TRBV7-2 and J usage is TRBJ2-3, with D possibly matching TRBD1 (6 bases). The J call may be mistaken, given a closer DNA end match to TRBJ1-5. This CDR3 is 18 amino acids long. CDR1 and CDR2 from the germline V gene are SGHTA and FQGNSA. CDR3 region: CASSLFRWTSGRTDTQHF. The CDR3 coding sequence is TGTGCCAGCAGCTTATTCCGGTGGACTAGCGGGAGGACAGATACGCAGCATTTT.

This sequence joins TRBV6-2 or TRBV6-3 and TRBJ2-4, with D perhaps assigned TRBD1 or TRBD2 (6 bases each). The germline V gene encodes CDR1 MNHEY and CDR2 SVGEGT. Trimming stripped 2 bases from V and 9 bases from J, with 20 bases between. The CDR3 runs 16 residues. CDR3 bases: TGTGCCAGCAGTTACGGTGAGGGGGGACCCAAACCCATTCAGTACTTC. Encoded protein: CASSYGEGGPKPIQYF.

In regard to this clonotype: Relative to the germline gene, one junction end is altered; a read error may explain this. This chain joins TRBV6-1 and TRBJ2-1, with TRBD1 matching 10 bases. This CDR3 is 15 amino acids long. The germline CDR1 and CDR2 sequences are MNHNS and SASEGT. The CDR3 DNA follows: TGCGCCAGCAGCCACGACAGGGGGCGCATTAGTGAGCAGCTCTTC. This sequence encodes CASSHDRGRISEQLF.

By sample share, this clonotype is medium-sized. The chain links TRBV10-2 to TRBJ1-4; TRBD1 is a possible D gene (5 bases). This CDR3 is built from 16 residues. Germline assignment: CDR1 WSHSY and CDR2 SAAADI. Deletions cut 6 bases from V and 0 bases from J, with 14 bases between. CDR3 loop: CASSQGVWATNEKLFF. CDR3 bases: TGCGCCAGCAGCCAAGGGGTCTGGGCAACTAATGAAAAACTGTTTTTT.

In its sample, this clonotype ranks as medium-sized. This sequence joins TRBV19 and TRBJ1-4, with D possibly matching TRBD1 (5 bases). The ends were cut back, 6 bases at V and 7 bases at J, with 21 bases in the middle. The CDR3 covers 16 residues. Germline V lookup: CDR1 LNHDA, CDR2 SQIVND (reference sequence). The CDR3 nucleotides are TGTGCCAGTAGCAACCACAGGAGGACCCTTGCTGAAAAACTGTTTTTT. Residues: CASSNHRRTLAEKLFF.

On this clonotype: Lacking the conserved final phenylalanine or tryptophan, this CDR3 likely reflects a read error. The limits of the CDR3 on the DNA are not certain, so only TCRdb's listed CDR3 is given. This CDR3 reads CASSRGSRGNTGARVV. The rearrangement links TRBV6-5 to TRBJ2-2; the D call in the table, TRBD2, was not verified against the DNA. Germline loops: CDR1 MNHEY, CDR2 SVGAGI. Inclusive of both ends, the CDR3 amounts to 16 amino acids.

The genes are TRBV20-1 and TRBJ1-2; D may be TRBD1 (5 bases). This CDR3 has 12 amino acids. With 6 bases removed from V and 8 bases from J, the gap between germline ends came to 16 bases. Germline CDR1 is DFQATT and CDR2 is SNEGSKA (reference sequence). DNA of the CDR3: TGCAGTGCCCCCGGGGGATCTGAGGGCTACACCTTC. Protein sequence: CSAPGGSEGYTF.

Relative to its sample, this clonotype is medium-sized. This chain connects TRBV29-1 to TRBJ1-5; tentative D call: TRBD1 (5 bases). This CDR3 is 14 amino acids long. The germline V gene encodes CDR1 SQVTM and CDR2 ANQGSEA. The germline V and J ends were trimmed by 5 bases and 3 bases, with 14 bases remaining between them. Here the CDR3 reads CSVRARGDNQPQHF. Here the CDR3 DNA reads TGCAGCGTTAGAGCCCGGGGGGACAATCAGCCCCAGCATTTT.

As regards this clonotype: One junction end disagrees with the germline gene, perhaps due to a read error. The genes are TRBV20-1 and TRBJ1-1; D possibly corresponds to TRBD1 (5 bases). The CDR3 extends over 12 amino acids. Germline V gene lookup returns CDR1 DFQATT and CDR2 SNEGSKA (reference sequence). The DNA of the CDR3 is TGCAGTGCTAGTGGGGGGAGGCCTGAAGCTGGCTGG. Amino acid sequence: CSASGGRPEAGW.

Judged by abundance, this clonotype is large (0.1 to 1%). CDR3 in amino acids: CASSEHEAEQYF. CDR3 DNA: TGCGCCAGCAGTGAGCACGAGGCCGAGCAGTACTTC. The chain is built from TRBV10-2 and TRBJ2-7; D is uncertain. CDR1 is WSHSY, CDR2 SAAADI, per germline. The CDR3 runs to 12 residues. Trimming pared 2 bases from V and 6 bases from J, leaving 8 bases between.

By frequency in the sample, this clonotype is medium-sized (0.01 to 0.1%). J is TRBJ1-2 and V is TRBV7-9; D might be TRBD1 (5 bases). The germline V gene encodes CDR1 SEHNR and CDR2 FQNEAQ (reference sequence). The CDR3 consists of 17 residues. With 0 bases removed from V and 0 bases from J, the gap between germline ends came to 14 bases. CDR3 amino acids: CASSLADSLSTNYGYTF. The CDR3 nucleotides read TGTGCCAGCAGCTTAGCCGACAGCCTATCAACTAACTATGGCTACACCTTC.

Worth noting for this clonotype: One junction end does not reproduce the germline sequence, and a read error may be involved. The V call is TRBV15, the J call TRBJ2-7; perhaps TRBD1 as D (5 bases). TRBJ2-1 matches the DNA end more closely, so the J call is doubtful. CDR1 is LNHNV and CDR2 is YYDKDF in the germline V gene (reference sequence). This CDR3 has 15 amino acids. CDR3 nucleotide sequence: TGTGCCACCCGGTCCAGGGCAAACGGCTACAACGAGCAGTTCTTC. It yields the protein CATRSRANGYNEQFF.

The chain links TRBV2 to TRBJ2-2, with D perhaps being TRBD1 or TRBD2 (5 bases each). Trimming pared 5 bases from V and 7 bases from J, leaving 17 bases between. Germline-derived CDR1 and CDR2 are SNHLY and FYNNEI. The CDR3 runs 15 residues. The CDR3, as DNA: TGTGCCAGCAGTCGGGACGCCCCGGCTGACGGGGAGCTGTTTTTT. As protein: CASSRDAPADGELFF.

By sample share, this clonotype is hyperexpanded (1% or more). V is TRBV7-8 and J is TRBJ2-7; D might be TRBD2 (5 bases). CDR3 length: 14 residues. Germline loops: CDR1 SGHVS, CDR2 FQNEAQ. The V and J ends lost 5 bases and 1 base respectively, with 12 bases between them. CDR3 protein: CASSPGLLSYEQYF. The CDR3 coding sequence is TGTGCCAGCAGCCCTGGACTCCTTTCCTACGAGCAGTACTTC.

This clonotype is termed large (0.1 to 1%). The V call is TRBV19, the J call TRBJ1-1; D ambiguous. V was trimmed by 9 bases and J by 5 bases, leaving 13 bases between them. Germline values: CDR1 LNHDA, CDR2 SQIVND (reference sequence). The CDR3 totals 12 residues. In DNA form, the CDR3 reads TGTGCCAGCTCCCAGGCCCTAACTGAAGCTTTCTTT. Its translation is CASSQALTEAFF.

About this clonotype itself: The junction departs from germline at one end; a sequencing error may be responsible. For the CDR3, the DNA is TGCGTCAGCGGCGATCCAGGAAATCAGCCCAAGCATTTT. Amino acids: CVSGDPGNQPKHF. This chain connects TRBV6-2 or TRBV6-3 to TRBJ1-5; no clear D gene. CDR3 length: 13 residues. Germline values: CDR1 MNHEY, CDR2 SVGEGT.

Sample share makes this clonotype large (0.1 to 1%). The gene calls are TRBV11-3 and TRBJ1-1, with D hard to call. Germline CDR1 SGHNT, CDR2 YENEEA. The CDR3 runs 13 residues. Trimming stripped 0 bases from V and 3 bases from J, with 5 bases between. DNA of the CDR3: TGTGCCAGCAGCTTAGAGGGTGACACTGAAGCTTTCTTT. Translated: CASSLEGDTEAFF.